The next 2 T cell receptor beta chains were all read from a single sample in a study of human T cells and chemical hapten exposure. TCRdb processed the RACE reads anew with MiXCR; each CDR3 protein has one entry. The top ten hold more than 7% of the sample, which has just under 350,000 distinct CDR3 sequences, 5.5% to 8% seen once. Specified time point: patch test 1, 2 weeks after DPC sensitization. As to treatment: therapeutic diphenylcyclopropenone sensitization with weekly scalp DPC. Sequences were derived from whole blood, sampled in connection with sensitization to the hapten diphenylcyclopropenone (DPC). These receptors all stem from a woman aged 18-29 years with alopecia areata. Some clones in this sample may be carry-over from other donors' samples.

Ten or more counts support this clonotype. The rearrangement links TRBV20-1 to TRBJ1-5; the D is unclear. Germline loops: CDR1 DFQATT, CDR2 SNEGSKA (reference sequence). Deletions cut 3 bases from V and 5 bases from J, with 8 bases between. The CDR3 length is 12 residues. CDR3 loop: CSARRSDQPQHF. In DNA, the CDR3 is TGCAGTGCTAGGAGAAGCGATCAGCCCCAGCATTTT.

The sample holds many counts of this clonotype. V gene TRBV12-3 or TRBV12-4 combines with J gene TRBJ1-1; TRBD1 might be the D (6 bases). Trimming took off 4 bases at V and 4 bases at J, with 13 bases between the two ends. CDR3 length: 14 residues. CDR3 bases: TGTGCCAGCAGTTGGAACAGGGTGGGCACTGAAGCTTTCTTT. Its translation: CASSWNRVGTEAFF.